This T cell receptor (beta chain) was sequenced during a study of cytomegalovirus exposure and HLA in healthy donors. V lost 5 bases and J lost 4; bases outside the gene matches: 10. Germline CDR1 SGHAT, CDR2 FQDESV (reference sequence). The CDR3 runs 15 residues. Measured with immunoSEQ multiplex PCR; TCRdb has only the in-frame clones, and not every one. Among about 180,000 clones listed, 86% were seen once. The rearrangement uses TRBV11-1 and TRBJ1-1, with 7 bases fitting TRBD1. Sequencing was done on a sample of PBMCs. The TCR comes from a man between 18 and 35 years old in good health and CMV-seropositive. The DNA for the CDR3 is TGTGCCAGCAGCATCCGACAGGGTAGGAGCACTGAAGCTTTCTTT. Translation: CASSIRQGRSTEAFF. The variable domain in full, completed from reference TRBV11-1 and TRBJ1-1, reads EAEVAQSPRYKITEKSQAVAFWCDPISGHATLYWYRQILGQGPELLVQFQDESVVDDSQLPKDRFSAERLKGVDSTLKIQPAELGDSAMYLCASSIRQGRSTEAFFGQGTRLTVV.